This T cell receptor beta chain was recorded in a study of PD-1 blockade in classical Hodgkin lymphoma. Findings and limits, study-wide: Relative to healthy donors, newly diagnosed patients reportedly had lower baseline TCR diversity, which was reported as lower still in relapsed/refractory patients.

The protocol was immunoSEQ multiplex PCR, while the TCRdb copy is restricted to in-frame clones and leaves out a portion. The sample shows 100,000 or so clones, 75% to 95% of them seen only once. Germline V CDR1 and CDR2: DFQATT, SNEGSKA (reference sequence). V was pared by 3 bases and J by 8 bases, with 7 bases between. The CDR3 runs 10 residues. About this clone itself: Its cognate antigen is unknown.

Regarding time point: cycle 4 day 1 (C4D1), after more than five weeks of nivolumab. Autologous stem cell transplantation was followed by relapse in every patient, and brentuximab vedotin exposure varied. The source material was peripheral blood mononuclear cells (PBMCs), sampled before the fourth cycle of nivolumab. The clonotype originates from a human donor with classical Hodgkin lymphoma. The chain recombines TRBV20-1 with TRBJ1-2; TRBD1 is a possible D gene (5 bases). The CDR3 spells CSASGGGYTF. The CDR3 DNA follows: TGCAGTGCTAGTGGGGGGGGCTACACCTTC.